This T cell receptor beta chain was sequenced in a study of cytomegalovirus exposure and HLA in healthy donors. General study results and limits: Later analysis found that TCR beta chains associated with HLA were more clonally expanded than other, equally common chains.

Researchers ran the PCR with 60 Vbeta and 13 Jbeta primers. The repertoire was sequenced with immunoSEQ multiplex PCR; TCRdb's copy has only in-frame clones and lacks some. Of around 110,000 clones listed, roughly 80% are singletons. As concerns this clone: Its target is unknown.

CDR1 is SEHNR, CDR2 FQNEAQ, per germline (reference sequence). The CDR3 length is 15 residues. The junction had 9 bases not matched to a gene; V was cut back by 4 bases and J by 5 bases. Sequencing input: PBMCs. The clonotype comes from a man aged 30 to 39 in good health and CMV-seropositive. The V and J genes are TRBV7-9 and TRBJ2-7; TRBD2 aligns across 9 bases. For the CDR3, the DNA is TGTGCCAGCAGCTCCCTCTTCATAGCGGGGGACGAGCAGTACTTC. This gives the protein CASSSLFIAGDEQYF.